These 24 T cell receptor beta chains share one sample of origin, sequenced in a study of CD8 T cells in ankylosing spondylitis. The antigens for these receptors are not known. The study, taken as a whole, reports: A TCR beta motif made of several highly homologous variants seemed typical of ankylosing spondylitis blood.

MiXCR, run by TCRdb on the 5' RACE reads, gives a single entry per CDR3 protein. This table has almost 400,000 distinct CDR3 sequences, around 24% appearing once. Sequencing was carried out using blood, either unsorted or a sorted T cell fraction (not recorded which). The receptor source for this set is a male donor with ankylosing spondylitis.

In its sample, this clonotype was seen a few times. The V gene is TRBV5-1, the J gene TRBJ2-5; perhaps TRBD1 as D (6 bases). Germline CDR1 and CDR2: SGHRS and YFSETQ. The CDR3 consists of 14 residues. V gave up 4 bases and J gave up 4 bases, with 14 bases separating them. The CDR3: CASSPGTLGETQYF. DNA of the CDR3: TGCGCCAGCAGCCCCGGGACATTGGGAGAGACCCAGTACTTC.

This clonotype was recorded a few times. The gene calls are TRBV20-1 and TRBJ2-1; 15 bases fit TRBD2. Unmatched junction bases numbered 1, after V lost 1 base and J lost 9 bases. The germline V gene has CDR1 DFQATT and CDR2 SNEGSKA (reference sequence). The CDR3 is 14 amino acids. Here the CDR3 DNA reads TGCAGTGCTAGAGGGACTAGCGGGAGGGGTGAGCAGTTCTTC. Amino acids: CSARGTSGRGEQFF.

V usage is TRBV6-5 and J usage is TRBJ2-5; D remains unclear. The CDR3 extends over 16 amino acids. Trimming took off 4 bases at V and 5 bases at J, with 20 bases between the two ends. Per germline, CDR1 MNHEY and CDR2 SVGAGI. The CDR3 reads CASSSTNYGLGETQYF. CDR3 DNA sequence: TGTGCCAGCAGTTCTACCAACTACGGGCTCGGGGAGACCCAGTACTTC.

This clonotype was counted ten times or more. The J gene is TRBJ1-1, the V gene TRBV7-6; TRBD1 matches 10 bases. Germline V CDR1 and CDR2: SGHVS, FNYEAQ. The V and J ends lost 6 bases and 7 bases, in that order; junction bases with no gene match: 14. This CDR3 is 16 amino acids long. The CDR3 protein is CASSFNSGTGDGEAFF. CDR3 sequence (DNA): TGTGCCAGCAGTTTTAATTCCGGGACAGGGGACGGTGAAGCTTTCTTT. Using reference TRBV7-6 and TRBJ1-1 for the parts outside the CDR3, the full variable domain is GAGVSQSPRYKVTKRGQDVALRCDPISGHVSLYWYRQALGQGPEFLTYFNYEAQQDKSGLPNDRFSAERPEGSISTLTIQRTEQRDSAMYRCASSFNSGTGDGEAFFGQGTRLTVV.

This chain connects TRBV18 to TRBJ2-7; 9 bases agree with TRBD1. Per the germline V gene, CDR1 is KGHSH and CDR2 is LQKENI. This CDR3 is built from 17 residues. The V segment lost 6 bases and the J segment 2 bases; nucleotides outside the gene matches: 14. The CDR3 spells CASSDPGQGRATYEQYF. The CDR3 DNA is TGTGCCAGCTCGGACCCGGGACAGGGAAGGGCCACCTACGAGCAGTACTTC.

The genes are TRBV5-1 and TRBJ2-3; 8 bases line up with TRBD2. Germline V CDR1 and CDR2: SGHRS, YFSETQ. V lost 0 bases and J lost 3; bases outside the gene matches: 6. The CDR3 is 16 amino acids. CDR3 sequence: CASSLDPAGETDTQYF. CDR3 nucleotides: TGCGCCAGCAGCTTGGATCCAGCGGGGGAAACAGATACGCAGTATTTT.

This clonotype was found a few times. The genes are TRBV29-1 and TRBJ1-2; 9 bases are a match to TRBD1. V lost 7 bases to trimming and J lost 3 bases; unmatched junction nucleotides: 3. This CDR3 has 12 amino acids. CDR1 and CDR2 (germline): SQVTM, ANQGSEA. The CDR3 sequence: CSARTGDYGYTF. CDR3 in DNA: TGCAGCGCTAGGACAGGGGACTATGGCTACACCTTC.

This clonotype was counted only a few times. V gene TRBV15 combines with J gene TRBJ2-2; 12 nucleotides line up with TRBD2. V lost 0 bases, J lost 3 bases, and 11 bases stayed unmatched. The CDR3 totals 20 residues. Germline CDR1 and CDR2: LNHNV and YYDKDF (reference sequence). This CDR3 reads CATSRDLRLAGDRDTGELFF. The CDR3 nucleotides read TGTGCCACCAGCAGAGATCTGAGACTAGCGGGAGATCGGGACACCGGGGAGCTGTTTTTT.

This clonotype occurred many times. The rearrangement joins TRBV7-2 to TRBJ2-7; D is perhaps TRBD1 (5 bases). This CDR3 has 15 residues. Germline lookup yields CDR1 SGHTA and CDR2 FQGNSA. V lost 1 base, J lost 0 bases, and 10 bases lay in between. CDR3 DNA: TGTGCCAGCAGCTTAGTGCCCGACAGCTCCTACGAGCAGTACTTC. As protein: CASSLVPDSSYEQYF.

The gene calls are TRBV2 and TRBJ2-3, with 9 positions matching TRBD1. CDR3 length: 14 residues. V gave up 5 bases and J gave up 4 bases; unmatched junction bases: 4. CDR1 SNHLY and CDR2 FYNNEI come from the germline V gene. As DNA, the CDR3 is TGTGCCAGCAGTTTAGGACAGGGGCCAGATACGCAGTATTTT. Its translation: CASSLGQGPDTQYF.

The rearrangement uses TRBV27 and TRBJ2-7; D call uncertain. This CDR3 has 13 residues. Germline CDR1 and CDR2: MNHEY and SMNVEV (reference sequence). Trimming removed 7 bases from V and 6 bases from J, with 16 bases in between. This CDR3 is CASTVRLPGEQYF. In DNA form, the CDR3 reads TGTGCCAGCACAGTACGGCTACCAGGCGAGCAGTACTTC.

This clonotype was seen only a few times. CDR3 nucleotides: TGCGCCAGCAGCTTCAGGGGACAGGGGAACTATGGCTACACCTTC. This codes for CASSFRGQGNYGYTF. This chain uses TRBV5-1 with TRBJ1-2; TRBD1 matches at 10 bases. From germline, CDR1 is SGHRS and CDR2 YFSETQ. The CDR3 is 15 residues long. V lost 2 bases to trimming and J lost 2 bases; unmatched junction nucleotides: 3.

The chain joins TRBV20-1 to TRBJ1-4; TRBD1 matches at 9 bases. The germline V gene has CDR1 DFQATT and CDR2 SNEGSKA (reference sequence). After removal of 5 bases from V and 6 bases from J, the junction contained 7 bases not matched to a gene. This CDR3 contains 14 residues. CDR3 coding DNA: TGCAGTGCTGCGTCGGGACAGGGAGATGAAAAACTGTTTTTT. Translating it yields CSAASGQGDEKLFF.

This clonotype was recorded a few times. The V gene is TRBV20-1, the J gene TRBJ2-7, with 14 bases lining up with TRBD2. This CDR3 has 18 amino acids. Trimming cost V 0 bases and J 3 bases; bases outside gene matches: 10. Germline V gene lookup returns CDR1 DFQATT and CDR2 SNEGSKA (reference sequence). This CDR3 reads CSARDTFPGLAGVYEQYF. CDR3 nucleotide sequence: TGCAGTGCTAGAGATACCTTCCCGGGACTAGCGGGAGTCTACGAGCAGTACTTC.

The chain carries TRBV11-3 and TRBJ2-1; D is possibly TRBD2 (5 bases). In germline, CDR1 is SGHNT, CDR2 YENEEA. V shed 7 bases and J shed 0 bases, with 10 bases lying between them. The CDR3 contains 14 residues. The CDR3 DNA sequence: TGTGCCAGCACGGAGGCTACCTCCTACAATGAGCAGTTCTTC. Translating gives CASTEATSYNEQFF.

CDR3 sequence reads: CSARDYTRLAADTQYF. CDR3 in DNA: TGCAGTGCTAGAGATTATACCAGGCTTGCGGCGGATACGCAGTATTTT. This chain links TRBV20-1 with TRBJ2-3; unclear D gene. The CDR3 runs 16 residues. Looked up from germline, CDR1 is DFQATT and CDR2 is SNEGSKA (reference sequence). Trimming pared 0 bases from V and 6 bases from J, leaving 19 bases between.

This chain uses TRBV20-1 with TRBJ2-3; D might be TRBD2 (5 bases). Per the germline V gene, CDR1 is DFQATT and CDR2 is SNEGSKA (reference sequence). V lost 0 bases and J lost 2, with 12 bases in between. The CDR3 is 15 amino acids. The CDR3 loop is CSARDGGWDTDTQYF. CDR3 bases: TGCAGTGCTAGAGATGGCGGGTGGGACACAGATACGCAGTATTTT.

The J gene is TRBJ2-1, the V gene TRBV12-5, with 13 bases fitting TRBD2. The V gene's germline CDR1 is LGHNT and CDR2 FRNRAP. This CDR3 contains 16 residues. The V and J ends lost 0 bases and 7 bases, in that order; junction bases with no gene match: 3. CDR3 in amino acids: CASGLVTSGRLNEQFF. The DNA for the CDR3 is TGTGCTAGTGGTTTGGTGACTAGCGGGAGGTTGAATGAGCAGTTCTTC.

The chain employs TRBV6-4 and TRBJ1-5; D is possibly TRBD1 (6 bases). CDR1 and CDR2 (germline): MRHNA, SNTAGT. The length of the CDR3 is 13 residues. Trimming took off 6 bases at V and 6 bases at J, with 12 bases between the two ends. For the CDR3, the DNA is TGTGCCAGCAGCATGCTAGGGGGTCAGCCCCAGCATTTT. It encodes CASSMLGGQPQHF.

The rearrangement uses TRBV5-1 and TRBJ1-1; unclear D gene. V dropped 5 bases and J dropped 8 bases, with 16 bases sitting between them. The CDR3 is made up of 13 amino acids. CDR1 is SGHRS, CDR2 YFSETQ, per germline. The CDR3 loop reads CASSAPLEGEAFF. CDR3 nucleotide sequence: TGCGCCAGCAGTGCTCCCTTGGAGGGCGAAGCTTTCTTT.

The V gene is TRBV19, the J gene TRBJ2-3; D might be TRBD1 (5 bases). Trimming cost V 3 bases and J 2 bases, with 9 bases left between them. CDR3 length: 14 residues. CDR1 LNHDA and CDR2 SQIVND come from the germline V gene (reference sequence). The CDR3 DNA is TGTGCCAGTAGTATTACCAGGGACACAGATACGCAGTATTTT. Translated, it gives CASSITRDTDTQYF.

This clonotype was detected only a few times. J is TRBJ2-2 and V is TRBV15; D may be TRBD1 or TRBD2 (6 bases each). V was trimmed by 0 bases and J by 5 bases, leaving 16 bases between them. CDR1 LNHNV and CDR2 YYDKDF come from the germline V gene (reference sequence). The CDR3 is 17 residues long. As DNA, the CDR3 is TGTGCCACCAGCAGAGATTGGGCCGGAGGGGGGACCGGGGAGCTGTTTTTT. Translating gives CATSRDWAGGGTGELFF.

The V and J genes are TRBV28 and TRBJ1-3; D is uncertain. This CDR3 comprises 14 residues. The V end was cut by 6 bases, the J end by 4 bases, with 13 bases between. Germline V gene sequence: CDR1 MDHEN, CDR2 SYDVKM. CDR3 loop: CASSQPGRGNTIYF. CDR3 sequence (DNA): TGTGCCAGCAGCCAGCCCGGTAGAGGAAACACCATATATTTT.

This chain joins TRBV6-5 and TRBJ1-2; a possible D gene is TRBD1 (6 bases). CDR1 is MNHEY and CDR2 is SVGAGI in the germline V gene. The ends were cut back, 0 bases at V and 7 bases at J, with 18 bases in the middle. The CDR3 covers 16 residues. CDR3 sequence reads: CASSYSIRTGGFGYTF. DNA of the CDR3: TGTGCCAGCAGTTACTCGATCAGGACGGGGGGCTTTGGCTACACCTTC.